This passage covers 7 T cell receptor beta chains from one sample sequenced in a study of cytomegalovirus exposure and HLA in healthy donors. Repertoires were generated with immunoSEQ multiplex PCR, while TCRdb's copy carries only in-frame clones and drops some. The profile shows over 100,000 clones, 75% to 90% of them singletons. The sequencing input was PBMCs. Receptor source: a woman aged 18-29 years in good health and CMV-seronegative.

As regards this clone: An end of the junction differs from the germline gene, which may be a read error. The chain links TRBV2 to TRBJ2-7; no clear D gene. Germline V CDR1 and CDR2: SNHLY, FYNNEI. The CDR3 runs 12 residues. CDR3 sequence: CASGEPRYEQYF. CDR3 coding DNA: TGTGCCAGCGGTGAGCCTAGATACGAGCAGTACTTC.

This clone has just one count. The chain links TRBV7-9 to TRBJ1-6; TRBD1 matches at 7 bases. The CDR3 runs 18 residues. Trimming at V came to 1 base and at J to 5 bases, leaving 11 bases not matched to a gene. Germline V gives CDR1 SEHNR, CDR2 FQNEAQ (reference sequence). CDR3 sequence (DNA): TGTGCCAGCAGCTTAGGTCTCACAGGGGCAGGGAATAATTCACCCCTCCACTTT. It is translated as CASSLGLTGAGNNSPLHF. The variable domain in full, with the rest retrieved from reference TRBV7-9 and TRBJ1-6, is DTGVSQNPRHKITKRGQNVTFRCDPISEHNRLYWYRQTLGQGPEFLTYFQNEAQLEKSRLLSDRFSAERPKGSFSTLEIQRTEQGDSAMYLCASSLGLTGAGNNSPLHFGNGTRLTVT.

Written as DNA, the CDR3 is TGTGCCAGCAGCACAGGGGCTACTAATGAAAAACTGTTTTTT. The encoded protein is CASSTGATNEKLFF. V is TRBV5-6 and J is TRBJ1-4; 7 positions match TRBD1. The CDR3 totals 14 residues. With V trimmed by 4 bases and J by 2 bases, 2 bases remained unmatched. Germline V gene data show CDR1 as SGHDT and CDR2 as YYEEEE.

The chain is built from TRBV6-5 and TRBJ1-6; 8 bases line up with TRBD1. Per the germline V gene, CDR1 is MNHEY and CDR2 is SVGAGI. V lost 6 bases, J lost 10 bases, and 8 bases stayed unmatched. CDR3 size: 14 residues. Here the CDR3 reads CASSRTGLGSPLHF. The DNA of the CDR3 is TGTGCCAGCAGCCGGACAGGGTTGGGATCACCCCTCCACTTT.

This rearrangement joins TRBV6-6 to TRBJ1-2; D call uncertain. CDR3 length: 13 residues. The ends were cut back, 5 bases at V and 2 bases at J, with 9 bases in the middle. Germline V CDR1 and CDR2: MNHNY, SVGAGI (reference sequence). The CDR3 loop reads CASSTRENYGYTF. The CDR3 bases are TGTGCCAGCAGTACAAGGGAGAACTATGGCTACACCTTC.

This chain links TRBV27 with TRBJ2-5; 10 nucleotides align to TRBD2. CDR1 and CDR2 from the germline V gene are MNHEY and SMNVEV (reference sequence). The CDR3 runs to 21 residues. J gave up 4 bases and V 4 bases, and 24 bases lay outside the gene matches. The CDR3 sequence: CASSSVPPEGLAFVWGETQYF. The CDR3 DNA is TGTGCCAGCAGTTCCGTCCCCCCCGAGGGACTAGCGTTTGTTTGGGGAGAGACCCAGTACTTC.

This chain connects TRBV4-1 to TRBJ2-3; 8 positions match TRBD2. Germline lookup yields CDR1 MGHRA and CDR2 YSYEKL. The CDR3 extends over 18 amino acids. V lost 0 bases to trimming and J lost 1 base; unmatched junction nucleotides: 9. The CDR3 region is CASSQEVQRGIRTDTQYF. In nucleotides, the CDR3 is TGCGCCAGCAGCCAAGAGGTTCAGCGGGGGATACGCACAGATACGCAGTATTTT.